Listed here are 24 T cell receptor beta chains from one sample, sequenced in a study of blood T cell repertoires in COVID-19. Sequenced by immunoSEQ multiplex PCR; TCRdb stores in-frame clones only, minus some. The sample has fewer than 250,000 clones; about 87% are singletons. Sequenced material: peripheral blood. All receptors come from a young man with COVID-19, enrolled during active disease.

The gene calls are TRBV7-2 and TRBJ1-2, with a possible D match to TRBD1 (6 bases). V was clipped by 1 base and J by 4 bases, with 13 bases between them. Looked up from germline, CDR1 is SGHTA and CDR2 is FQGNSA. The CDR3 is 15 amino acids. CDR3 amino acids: CASSLDRTASYGYTF. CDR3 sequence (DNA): TGTGCCAGCAGCTTAGACAGGACAGCGTCCTATGGCTACACCTTC.

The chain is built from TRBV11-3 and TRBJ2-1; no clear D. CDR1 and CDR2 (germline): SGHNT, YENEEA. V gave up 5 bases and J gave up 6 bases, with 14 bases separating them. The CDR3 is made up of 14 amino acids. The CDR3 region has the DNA TGTGCCAGCAGCCTGAGTAGATCGGTCAATGAGCAGTTCTTC. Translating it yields CASSLSRSVNEQFF.

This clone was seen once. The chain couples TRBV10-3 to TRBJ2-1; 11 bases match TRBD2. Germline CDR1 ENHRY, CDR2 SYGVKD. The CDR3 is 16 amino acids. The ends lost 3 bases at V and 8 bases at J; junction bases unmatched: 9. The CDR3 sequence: CAISEGTSGPKDEQFF. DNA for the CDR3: TGTGCCATCAGTGAAGGGACTAGCGGTCCGAAGGATGAGCAGTTCTTC.

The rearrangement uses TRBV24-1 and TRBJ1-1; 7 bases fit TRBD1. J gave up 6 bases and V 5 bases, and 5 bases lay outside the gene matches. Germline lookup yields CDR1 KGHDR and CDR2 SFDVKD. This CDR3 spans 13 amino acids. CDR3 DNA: TGTGCCACCAGTGGGAGACAGGGTTCTGAAGCTTTCTTT. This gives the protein CATSGRQGSEAFF.

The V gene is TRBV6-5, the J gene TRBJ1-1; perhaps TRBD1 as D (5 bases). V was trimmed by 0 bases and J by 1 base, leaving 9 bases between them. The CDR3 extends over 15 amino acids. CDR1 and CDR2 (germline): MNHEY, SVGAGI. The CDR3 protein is CASSYSGQRNTEAFF. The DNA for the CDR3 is TGTGCCAGCAGTTACTCGGGGCAGAGGAACACTGAAGCTTTCTTT.

The CDR3 spells CSAATGETYGYTF. The CDR3 nucleotides are TGCAGCGCGGCCACAGGAGAAACTTATGGCTACACCTTC. The rearrangement links TRBV29-1 to TRBJ1-2, with a possible D match to TRBD1 (5 bases). Trimming removed 7 bases at V and 5 bases at J, with 17 bases between. The CDR3 contains 13 residues. Germline V gene lookup returns CDR1 SQVTM and CDR2 ANQGSEA.

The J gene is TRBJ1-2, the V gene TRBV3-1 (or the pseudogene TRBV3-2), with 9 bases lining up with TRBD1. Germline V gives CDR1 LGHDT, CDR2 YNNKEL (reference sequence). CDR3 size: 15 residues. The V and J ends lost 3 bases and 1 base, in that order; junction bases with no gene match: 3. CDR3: CASSQGTGSNYGYTF. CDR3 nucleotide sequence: TGTGCCAGCAGCCAGGGGACAGGGAGTAACTATGGCTACACCTTC.

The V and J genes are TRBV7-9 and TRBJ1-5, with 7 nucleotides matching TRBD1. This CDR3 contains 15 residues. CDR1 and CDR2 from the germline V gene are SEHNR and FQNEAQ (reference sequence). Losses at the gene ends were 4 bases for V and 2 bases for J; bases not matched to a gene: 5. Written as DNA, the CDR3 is TGTGCCAGCAGCTCTGACAGGGAGCGCAATCAGCCCCAGCATTTT. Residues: CASSSDRERNQPQHF.

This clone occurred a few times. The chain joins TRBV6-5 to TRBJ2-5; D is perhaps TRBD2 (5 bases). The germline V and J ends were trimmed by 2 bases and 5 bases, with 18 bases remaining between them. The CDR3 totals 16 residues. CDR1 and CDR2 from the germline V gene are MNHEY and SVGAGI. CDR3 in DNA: TGTGCCAGCAGTTACAACCTTGAGGGAGCCTGGGAGACCCAGTACTTC. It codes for CASSYNLEGAWETQYF.

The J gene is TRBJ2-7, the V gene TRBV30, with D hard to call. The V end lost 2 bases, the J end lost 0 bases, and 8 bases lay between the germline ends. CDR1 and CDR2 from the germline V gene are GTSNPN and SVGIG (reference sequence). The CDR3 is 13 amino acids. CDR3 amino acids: CAWSFSSSYEQYF. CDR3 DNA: TGTGCCTGGAGTTTCTCCTCCTCCTACGAGCAGTACTTC.

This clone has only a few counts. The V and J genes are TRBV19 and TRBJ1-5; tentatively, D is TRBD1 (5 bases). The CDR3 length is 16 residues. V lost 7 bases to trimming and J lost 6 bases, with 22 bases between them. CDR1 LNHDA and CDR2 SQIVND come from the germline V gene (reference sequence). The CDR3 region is CASTLAPGTYPQPQHF. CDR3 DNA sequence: TGTGCCAGTACCTTAGCCCCCGGGACTTATCCTCAGCCCCAGCATTTT.

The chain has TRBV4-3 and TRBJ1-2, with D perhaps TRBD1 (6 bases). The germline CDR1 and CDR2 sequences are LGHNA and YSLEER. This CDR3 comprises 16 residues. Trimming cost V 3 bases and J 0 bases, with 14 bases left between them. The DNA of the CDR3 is TGCGCCAGCAGCCACCAGGGGATGGGACCTAACTATGGCTACACCTTC. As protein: CASSHQGMGPNYGYTF.

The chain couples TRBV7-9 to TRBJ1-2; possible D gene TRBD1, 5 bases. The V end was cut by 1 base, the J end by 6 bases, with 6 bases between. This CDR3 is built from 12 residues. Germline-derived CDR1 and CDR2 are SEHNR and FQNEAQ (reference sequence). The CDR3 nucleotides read TGTGCCAGCAGCTTAGGGGGGGATGGCTACACCTTC. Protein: CASSLGGDGYTF.

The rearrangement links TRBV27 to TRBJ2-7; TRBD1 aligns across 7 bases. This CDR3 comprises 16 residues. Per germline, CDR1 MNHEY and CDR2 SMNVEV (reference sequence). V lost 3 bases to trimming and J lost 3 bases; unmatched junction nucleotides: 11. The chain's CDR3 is CASSFSLGQAIYEQYF. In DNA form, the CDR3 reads TGTGCCAGCAGTTTTTCACTCGGACAGGCTATCTACGAGCAGTACTTC.

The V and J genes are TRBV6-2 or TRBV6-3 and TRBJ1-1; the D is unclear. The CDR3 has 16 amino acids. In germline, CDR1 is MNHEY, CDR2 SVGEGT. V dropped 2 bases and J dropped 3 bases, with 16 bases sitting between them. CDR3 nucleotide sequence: TGTGCCAGCAGTTACGAAGTTGGGAGGAGGGACACTGAAGCTTTCTTT. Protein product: CASSYEVGRRDTEAFF.

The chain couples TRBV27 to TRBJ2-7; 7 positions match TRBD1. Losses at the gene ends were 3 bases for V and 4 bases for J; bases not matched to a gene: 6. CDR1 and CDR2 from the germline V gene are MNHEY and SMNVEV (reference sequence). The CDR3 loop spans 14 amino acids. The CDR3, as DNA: TGTGCCAGCAGTTTCTCACGGACAGGTTACGAGCAGTACTTC. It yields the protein CASSFSRTGYEQYF.

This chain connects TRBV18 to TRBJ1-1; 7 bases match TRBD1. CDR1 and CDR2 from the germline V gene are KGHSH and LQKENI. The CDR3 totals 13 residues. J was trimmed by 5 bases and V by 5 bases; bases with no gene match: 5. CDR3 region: CASSDSGGTEAFF. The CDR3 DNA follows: TGTGCCAGCTCAGACTCAGGGGGGACTGAAGCTTTCTTT.

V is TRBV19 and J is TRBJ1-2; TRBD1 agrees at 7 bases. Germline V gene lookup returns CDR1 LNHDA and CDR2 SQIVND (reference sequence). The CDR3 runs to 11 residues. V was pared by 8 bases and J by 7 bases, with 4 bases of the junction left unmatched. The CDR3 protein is CASQGVGGYTF. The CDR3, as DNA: TGTGCCAGTCAGGGGGTTGGTGGCTACACCTTC.

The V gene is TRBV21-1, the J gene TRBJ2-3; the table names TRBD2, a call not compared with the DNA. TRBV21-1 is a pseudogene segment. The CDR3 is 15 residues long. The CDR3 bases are TGTGCCAGCAGCAAAAGCCGAGGGAGCACAGATACGCAGTATTTT. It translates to CASSKSRGSTDTQYF.

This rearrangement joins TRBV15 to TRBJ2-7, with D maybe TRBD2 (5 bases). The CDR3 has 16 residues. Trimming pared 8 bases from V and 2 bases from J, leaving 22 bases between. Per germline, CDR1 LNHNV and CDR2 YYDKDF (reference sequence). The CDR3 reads CATGPLLARGTYEQYF. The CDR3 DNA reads TGTGCCACCGGCCCGTTATTGGCTCGGGGAACCTACGAGCAGTACTTC.

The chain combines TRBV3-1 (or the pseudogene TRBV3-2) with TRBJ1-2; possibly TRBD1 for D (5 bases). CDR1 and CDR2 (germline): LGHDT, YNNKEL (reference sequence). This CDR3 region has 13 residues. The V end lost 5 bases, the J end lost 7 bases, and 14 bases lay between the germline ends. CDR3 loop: CASSDGQGSGYTF. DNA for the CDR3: TGTGCCAGCAGCGATGGGCAGGGTTCTGGCTACACCTTC.

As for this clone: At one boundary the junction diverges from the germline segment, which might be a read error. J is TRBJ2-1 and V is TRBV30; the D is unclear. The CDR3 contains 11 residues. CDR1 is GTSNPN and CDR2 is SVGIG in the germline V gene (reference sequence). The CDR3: CAWTLGYAQFF. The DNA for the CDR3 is TGTGCGTGGACCCTCGGTTATGCGCAGTTCTTC.

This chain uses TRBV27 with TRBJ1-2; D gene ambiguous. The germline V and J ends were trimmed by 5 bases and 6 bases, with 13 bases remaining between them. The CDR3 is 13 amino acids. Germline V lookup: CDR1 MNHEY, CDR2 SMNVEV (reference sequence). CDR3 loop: CASSAGPLDGYTF. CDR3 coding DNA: TGTGCCAGCAGTGCAGGCCCTTTGGATGGCTACACCTTC.

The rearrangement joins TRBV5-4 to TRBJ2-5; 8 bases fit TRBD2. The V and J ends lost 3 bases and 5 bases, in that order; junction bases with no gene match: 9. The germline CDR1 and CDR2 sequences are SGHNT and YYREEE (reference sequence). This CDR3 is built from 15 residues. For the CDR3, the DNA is TGTGCCAGCAGCTGGGTAGCGGGACCTGAGGAGACCCAGTACTTC. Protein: CASSWVAGPEETQYF. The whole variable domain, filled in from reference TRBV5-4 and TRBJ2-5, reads ETGVTQSPTHLIKTRGQQVTLRCSSQSGHNTVSWYQQALGQGPQFIFQYYREEENGRGNFPPRFSGLQFPNYSSELNVNALELDDSALYLCASSWVAGPEETQYFGPGTRLLVL.